This entry concerns a single T cell receptor (beta chain). The target antigen is unknown. The data originate from a study of shared clonotypes between healthy human individuals. Using approximately 190 ng DNA, 32,000 or so T cell genomes, the sorted-subset replicate PCRs were run. Profiling relied on immunoSEQ multiplex PCR, and the TCRdb table lists in-frame clones only, not all of them. The sample has a few million clones, 80% to 95% seen once. Study-wide findings and caveats: Estimated clonotype richness was generally higher in naive than memory subsets.

Naive CD8 isolation took CD45RO-negative cells positively selected for CCR7 and excluded terminally differentiated effector memory CD45RA+ cells. This CDR3 has 17 residues. V was clipped by 0 bases and J by 6 bases; unmatched bases: 10. Germline-derived CDR1 and CDR2 are LNHDA and SQIVND (reference sequence). Sequencing was performed on naive CD8+ T cells from PBMCs. V usage is TRBV19 and J usage is TRBJ1-5; 8 nucleotides agree with TRBD1. This TCR came from a man between 18 and 29 years old in good health. Some clones in this sample may be carry-over from other donors' samples. The CDR3 region has the DNA TGTGCCAGTAGTATAGATCCTCCAGGGGGCTTGGGTCAGCCCCAGCATTTT. Protein sequence: CASSIDPPGGLGQPQHF.